This entry describes one T cell receptor beta chain. Its antigen remains unknown. These data come from a study of CD8+CD57+ T cells in acquired aplastic anemia. Study at large: CD4+ and CD8+ cells, once sorted, gave DNA averaging approximately 3.4 ug.

J lost 11 bases, V lost 0 bases, and 4 bases had no gene match. The CDR3 length is 14 residues. Per the germline V gene, CDR1 is SGDLS and CDR2 is YYNGEE. The template used for profiling TCR beta VDJ and CDR3 was genomic DNA. TCRdb used MiXCR to reprocess the reads, holding one entry per CDR3 protein. The sample has about 160,000 distinct CDR3 sequences, 60% to 80% seen once. The study's findings and limits: Both patients and controls carried the same twenty-nine CD8+ CDR3 sequences. In CD8+ cells, Simpson's diversity showed no significant difference between patients and controls.

For sequencing, patients were chosen who had shown expansion of CD8+CD57+ cells by flow cytometry. With no exception, the patients had severe acquired aplastic anemia. The receptor was derived from a human donor with aplastic anemia. The material sequenced was sorted CD4+, CD8+, or CD8+CD57+ T cells (not recorded which) from PBMCs. The rearrangement links TRBV9 to TRBJ1-6, with 8 nucleotides matching TRBD1. This CDR3 reads CASSVADRVTPLHF. The CDR3 DNA follows: TGTGCCAGCAGCGTAGCGGACAGGGTGACACCCCTCCACTTT. The full variable domain, with the rest looked up from reference TRBV9 and TRBJ1-6, is DSGVTQTPKHLITATGQRVTLRCSPRSGDLSVYWYQQSLDQGLQFLIQYYNGEERAKGNILERFSAQQFPDLHSELNLSSLELGDSALYFCASSVADRVTPLHFGNGTRLTVT.